Presented here are 15 T cell receptor beta chains from one specimen sequenced in a study of blood T cell repertoires in COVID-19. The data were produced by immunoSEQ multiplex PCR, yet TCRdb's version contains in-frame clones alone and is incomplete. Among tens of thousands of clones listed, around 90% were seen once. Sequenced input: peripheral blood. All receptors derive from a man in his sixties or seventies with acute or convalescent COVID-19.

DNA of the CDR3: TGCAGCGTGACAGGCTCCTACAATGAGCAGTTCTTC. Protein sequence: CSVTGSYNEQFF. This chain connects TRBV29-1 to TRBJ2-1, with D maybe TRBD1 (6 bases). This CDR3 spans 12 amino acids. Per the germline V gene, CDR1 is SQVTM and CDR2 is ANQGSEA. V lost 6 bases to trimming and J lost 0 bases, with 6 bases between them.

This chain uses TRBV6-1 with TRBJ1-6, with a possible D match to TRBD1 (6 bases). There are 15 residues in the CDR3. Germline V gene lookup returns CDR1 MNHNS and CDR2 SASEGT. V was pared by 3 bases and J by 6 bases, with 12 bases between. The CDR3, as DNA: TGTGCCAGCAGTGAGGAATGGACAGCTAATTCACCCCTCCACTTT. Translating gives CASSEEWTANSPLHF.

The rearrangement joins TRBV27 to TRBJ2-1, with 8 bases aligning to TRBD1. CDR1 is MNHEY, CDR2 SMNVEV, per germline (reference sequence). V lost 5 bases and J lost 0; bases outside the gene matches: 6. The CDR3 consists of 16 residues. CDR3 DNA: TGTGCCAGCAGTGCATGGACAGGGATCTCCTACAATGAGCAGTTCTTC. It codes for CASSAWTGISYNEQFF.

This chain links TRBV28 with TRBJ1-2, with a tentative D call TRBD1 (6 bases). The CDR3 loop spans 14 amino acids. The germline V gene has CDR1 MDHEN and CDR2 SYDVKM. V lost 1 base to trimming and J lost 4 bases, with 10 bases between them. The CDR3 DNA sequence: TGTGCCAGCAGTTTATATGGGGGCGGCTATGGCTACACCTTC. It encodes CASSLYGGGYGYTF.

The chain joins TRBV4-1 to TRBJ1-1; 7 nucleotides line up with TRBD1. Germline V CDR1 and CDR2: MGHRA, YSYEKL. Unmatched junction bases numbered 4, after V lost 2 bases and J lost 4 bases. The CDR3 has 14 residues. The CDR3 bases are TGCGCCAGCAGCCAACCCACAGGGGCCACTGAAGCTTTCTTT. It translates to CASSQPTGATEAFF.

This clone has only a few counts. The V and J genes are TRBV11-2 and TRBJ1-2; 7 bases match TRBD1. The V gene end was trimmed by 5 bases and the J gene end by 5 bases; junction bases not matched to a gene: 8. Germline CDR1 is SGHAT and CDR2 is FQNNGV. CDR3 length: 14 amino acids. The CDR3: CASSPTGVRYGYTF. CDR3 DNA: TGTGCCAGCAGCCCCACAGGGGTTCGATATGGCTACACCTTC.

The chain employs TRBV21-1 and TRBJ1-1. TRBV21-1 is a listed pseudogene. This CDR3 has 15 amino acids. CDR3 in DNA: TGTGCCAGCCTACGGGGGGCACTTAAGAACACTGAAGCTTTCTTT. As protein: CASLRGALKNTEAFF.

This clone was detected once. The V gene is TRBV27, the J gene TRBJ2-2, with 7 bases identical to TRBD1. V trimming: 6 bases; J trimming: 1 base; junction bases outside the gene matches: 5. The germline V gene has CDR1 MNHEY and CDR2 SMNVEV (reference sequence). The CDR3 contains 15 residues. The CDR3 loop reads CASSGQVLNTGELFF. The CDR3 DNA sequence: TGTGCCAGCAGCGGACAGGTTTTGAACACCGGGGAGCTGTTTTTT.

The chain carries TRBV29-1 and TRBJ1-2; 10 nucleotides match TRBD1. This CDR3 has 13 amino acids. The junction had 5 bases not matched to a gene; V was cut back by 6 bases and J by 4 bases. The germline gives CDR1 SQVTM, CDR2 ANQGSEA. The CDR3 loop reads CSVRQGAGYGYTF. For the CDR3, the DNA is TGCAGCGTCCGACAGGGGGCAGGCTATGGCTACACCTTC.

The chain recombines TRBV2 with TRBJ1-1; perhaps TRBD1 as D (5 bases). The germline V and J ends were trimmed by 6 bases and 6 bases, with 17 bases remaining between them. CDR3 length: 14 residues. CDR1 is SNHLY and CDR2 is FYNNEI in the germline V gene. This chain's CDR3 is CASRVLLGGSEAFF. CDR3 sequence (DNA): TGTGCCAGCAGAGTACTTCTCGGGGGGTCTGAAGCTTTCTTT.

The V and J genes are TRBV30 and TRBJ2-1; tentatively, D is TRBD1 (5 bases). Germline V CDR1 and CDR2: GTSNPN, SVGIG (reference sequence). The CDR3 loop spans 11 amino acids. V shed 1 base and J shed 8 bases, with 6 bases lying between them. The CDR3 sequence: CAWSGGDEQFF. CDR3 nucleotide sequence: TGTGCCTGGAGTGGGGGCGATGAGCAGTTCTTC.

The rearrangement uses TRBV7-2 and TRBJ1-5, with no clear D. Germline assignment: CDR1 SGHTA and CDR2 FQGNSA. Trimming removed 5 bases at V and 4 bases at J, with 12 bases between. The CDR3 consists of 14 residues. CDR3 residues: CASSPLSRNQPQHF. For the CDR3, the DNA is TGTGCCAGCAGCCCACTTAGCAGAAATCAGCCCCAGCATTTT.

This rearrangement joins TRBV30 to TRBJ1-5; no firm D call. CDR1 and CDR2 (germline): GTSNPN, SVGIG (reference sequence). The CDR3 is 13 amino acids. The ends were cut back, 2 bases at V and 1 base at J, with 6 bases in the middle. Written as DNA, the CDR3 is TGTGCCTGGAGTTTAGCCAGCAATCAGCCCCAGCATTTT. Its translation: CAWSLASNQPQHF.

The chain links TRBV28 to TRBJ2-5, with 10 bases lining up with TRBD2. Looked up from germline, CDR1 is MDHEN and CDR2 is SYDVKM. The CDR3 length is 16 residues. V shed 4 bases and J 5 bases; nucleotides not matched to a gene: 10. Here the CDR3 DNA reads TGTGCCAGCAGTTCCAATCTAGCGGGAGTCGCGGAGACCCAGTACTTC. Translating gives CASSSNLAGVAETQYF.

The chain uses TRBV7-8 and TRBJ1-3; TRBD1 matches 7 bases. This CDR3 comprises 15 residues. Trimming at V came to 4 bases and at J to 2 bases, leaving 5 bases not matched to a gene. Germline V lookup: CDR1 SGHVS, CDR2 FQNEAQ. The CDR3 DNA sequence: TGTGCCAGCAGCTCAGGGACAGACCCTGGAAACACCATATATTTT. This gives the protein CASSSGTDPGNTIYF.